The rows below give T cell receptor beta chains drawn from one sample of a study of PD-L1 blockade in urothelial cancer. Data came from immunoSEQ multiplex PCR; TCRdb stores just in-frame clones and leaves some out. Among roughly 38,000 clones listed, more than 65% were seen once. Sequencing used PBMCs, obtained around atezolizumab (anti-PD-L1) treatment. The source of these receptors is a man in his sixties or seventies with urothelial cancer. The CDR3 runs from the conserved cysteine through the conserved F or W. D genes are given only for firm matches. Expanded clones are given a class, and other clones once, few, many or no size at all.

D: TRBD2; V: TRBV2; J: TRBJ2-7; size: .; CDR3: CATAGGKGYEQYF; DNA: TGTGCCACGGCCGGGGGGAAGGGCTACGAGCAGTACTTC
D: .; V: TRBV6-5; J: TRBJ1-4; size: .; CDR3: CASSYGAGSSREKLFF; DNA: TGTGCCAGCAGTTATGGGGCAGGGTCGAGTCGTGAAAAACTGTTTTTT
D: .; V: TRBV7-9; J: TRBJ2-5; size: .; CDR3: CASSLDLGQSWGQETQYF; DNA: TGTGCCAGCAGCTTAGACCTGGGACAAAGCTGGGGGCAAGAGACCCAGTACTTC
D: .; V: TRBV9; J: TRBJ1-6; size: .; CDR3: CASSKYQGIDNSPLHF; DNA: TGTGCCAGCAGCAAGTACCAGGGGATCGATAATTCACCCCTCCACTTT
D: TRBD1; V: TRBV7-8; J: TRBJ2-7; size: .; CDR3: CASSLGWTGGGLEQYF; DNA: TGTGCCAGCAGCTTAGGTTGGACAGGGGGAGGTCTAGAGCAGTACTTC
D: .; V: TRBV30; J: TRBJ1-6; size: .; CDR3: CAWSVGLANSPLHF; DNA: TGTGCCTGGAGTGTTGGCCTAGCTAATTCACCCCTCCACTTT
D: TRBD2; V: TRBV6-6; J: TRBJ2-2; size: .; CDR3: CASSYDLAGGTGELFF; DNA: TGTGCCAGCAGTTATGACCTAGCGGGGGGTACCGGGGAGCTGTTTTTT
D: TRBD2; V: TRBV30; J: TRBJ2-3; size: .; CDR3: CAWSTSSGGVTDTQYF; DNA: TGTGCCTGGAGTACGTCTAGCGGGGGAGTAACAGATACGCAGTATTTT
D: .; V: TRBV5-5; J: TRBJ2-2; size: .; CDR3: CASSRDQGRRNTGELFF; DNA: TGTGCCAGCAGCAGAGACCAGGGTCGACGGAACACCGGGGAGCTGTTTTTT
D: .; V: TRBV7-2; J: TRBJ1-5; size: once; CDR3: CASSLGQRTSNQPQHF; DNA: TGTGCCAGCAGCTTAGGGCAACGAACTAGCAATCAGCCCCAGCATTTT
D: .; V: TRBV6-5; J: TRBJ1-5; size: few; CDR3: CASRTGDQPQHF; DNA: TGTGCCAGCCGAACAGGAGATCAGCCCCAGCATTTT
D: .; V: TRBV4-2; J: TRBJ1-5; size: .; CDR3: CASSQEGAEGWNQPQHF; DNA: TGTGCCAGCAGCCAAGAGGGGGCTGAGGGGTGGAATCAGCCCCAGCATTTT
D: TRBD1; V: TRBV4-3; J: TRBJ2-5; size: once; CDR3: CASSQGGRGRETQYF; DNA: TGCGCCAGCAGCCAAGGGGGCAGGGGGCGAGAGACCCAGTACTTC
D: .; V: TRBV19; J: TRBJ1-1; size: .; CDR3: CASSIDPRVPGYTEAFF; DNA: TGTGCCAGTAGTATAGATCCCCGCGTTCCGGGGTACACTGAAGCTTTCTTT
D: .; V: TRBV5-4; J: TRBJ2-4; size: .; CDR3: CASSVQGAKNIQYF; DNA: TGTGCCAGCAGCGTTCAGGGTGCCAAAAACATTCAGTACTTC
D: TRBD1; V: TRBV30; J: TRBJ2-6; size: few; CDR3: CAWSVQAGGVSGANVLTF; DNA: TGTGCCTGGAGTGTGCAGGCAGGGGGCGTTTCTGGGGCCAACGTCCTGACTTTC
D: .; V: TRBV11-2; J: TRBJ2-2; size: .; CDR3: CASSFNSGQMNTGELFF; DNA: TGTGCCAGCAGCTTTAATAGCGGACAAATGAACACCGGGGAGCTGTTTTTT